This T cell receptor (beta chain) was observed in a study of cytomegalovirus exposure and HLA in healthy donors. The length of the CDR3 is 17 residues. V lost 0 bases and J lost 8, with 21 bases in between. Germline V CDR1 and CDR2: SGHRS, YFSETQ. The primer mix had 60 Vbeta and 13 Jbeta primers. This table comes from immunoSEQ multiplex PCR, and its TCRdb copy is limited to in-frame clones, with some not included. The sample holds a few hundred thousand clones, roughly 90% seen once. This clone was counted a single time. The TCR originated in a woman between 18 and 29 years old in good health and CMV-seronegative. Sequenced: PBMCs. J is TRBJ2-1 and V is TRBV5-1, with D perhaps TRBD2 (7 bases). The chain's CDR3 is CASSLVMGAGQAHEQFF. Here the CDR3 DNA reads TGCGCCAGCAGCTTGGTAATGGGAGCGGGACAAGCTCATGAGCAGTTCTTC.